In this sample, the clone carrying this T cell receptor (beta chain) turned up once. What it binds is not known. This entry belongs to a study of blood T cells in healthy people across ages. Then a second PCR, running about 6 to 12 cycles, was carried out with a sample-barcoded 5' primer and a J-beta primer mix. TCRdb re-derived calls from the 5' RACE reads in MiXCR, one entry per CDR3 protein. This table holds fewer than 2 million distinct CDR3 sequences, about two fifths found once. The CDR3 runs 16 residues. Germline V gene lookup returns CDR1 LGHDT and CDR2 YNNKEL (reference sequence). V dropped 4 bases and J dropped 2 bases, with 15 bases sitting between them. General study findings and limits: Significant beta diversity loss was already apparent by age roughly 44, declining roughly linearly.

V usage is TRBV3-1 and J usage is TRBJ2-1, with a weak D call TRBD2 (7 bases). The sample taken for sequencing was blood. The sequence was obtained from a human donor in good health. CDR3 coding DNA: TGTGCCAGCAGCCTTCAACCGGGGGGCCCCTACAATGAGCAGTTCTTC. This sequence encodes CASSLQPGGPYNEQFF.